These 16 T cell receptor beta chains were all obtained from the same sample, sequenced in a study of early T cells in non-severe SARS-CoV-2 infection. TCRdb redid the calling of the 5' RACE reads with MiXCR, one entry per CDR3 protein. Of around 61,000 distinct CDR3 sequences in the sample, about 14% were seen once. This material consisted of whole blood, taken at baseline. The receptors derive from an adult who was a healthcare worker with PCR-confirmed SARS-CoV-2 infection or an uninfected control (not recorded which).

This clonotype was counted many times. The chain combines TRBV12-3 or TRBV12-4 with TRBJ1-2; D gene unclear. CDR3 length: 12 amino acids. V was pared by 1 base and J by 8 bases, with 8 bases between. The CDR3 region has the DNA TGTGCCAGCAGTTTAGGGGGTCTCGGCTACACCTTC. This codes for CASSLGGLGYTF.

In this sample, this clonotype turned up a few times. This chain joins TRBV11-2 and TRBJ2-4; 9 positions agree with TRBD1. Germline V gene data show CDR1 as SGHAT and CDR2 as FQNNGV. The ends lost 1 base at V and 0 bases at J; junction bases unmatched: 10. CDR3 length: 19 amino acids. The CDR3: CASSLGGQGQPQAKNIQYF. CDR3 DNA: TGTGCCAGCAGCTTAGGGGGACAGGGACAGCCTCAAGCCAAAAACATTCAGTACTTC.

This clonotype was seen only a few times. V is TRBV7-6 and J is TRBJ2-2; 10 positions match TRBD1. Germline loops: CDR1 SGHVS, CDR2 FNYEAQ. The trim removed 3 bases at V and 7 bases at J, leaving 2 bases unmatched. This CDR3 spans 14 amino acids. CDR3 DNA: TGTGCCAGCAGCTTGACAGGGGGCCACGGGGAGCTGTTTTTT. It encodes CASSLTGGHGELFF.

This chain connects TRBV6-6 to TRBJ1-1; no clear D gene. The CDR3 loop spans 14 amino acids. CDR1 and CDR2 from the germline V gene are MNHNY and SVGAGI (reference sequence). V lost 3 bases and J 4 bases, leaving 12 bases between the germline ends. CDR3 bases: TGTGCCAGCAGTTATTATTCGGAGAGCACTGAAGCTTTCTTT. Encoded protein: CASSYYSESTEAFF.

The chain joins TRBV27 to TRBJ2-1, with D perhaps assigned TRBD1 or TRBD2 (5 bases each). The germline V gene encodes CDR1 MNHEY and CDR2 SMNVEV (reference sequence). V lost 2 bases and J lost 4, with 9 bases in between. There are 14 residues in the CDR3. The CDR3 here is CASSLEGSYNEQFF. Here the CDR3 DNA reads TGTGCCAGCAGTTTAGAGGGGTCGTACAATGAGCAGTTCTTC.

The V call is TRBV29-1, the J call TRBJ2-3, with a possible D match to TRBD1 (6 bases). V dropped 8 bases and J dropped 0 bases, with 12 bases sitting between them. Germline V gives CDR1 SQVTM, CDR2 ANQGSEA. The CDR3 consists of 13 residues. CDR3 DNA: TGCAGCTCCGGGACACTAAGCACAGATACGCAGTATTTT. Translation gives CSSGTLSTDTQYF.

In this sample, this clonotype turned up a few times. V usage is TRBV29-1 and J usage is TRBJ2-5, with D perhaps matching TRBD1 (6 bases). Trimming left V 7 bases short and J 5 bases short, with 20 bases between. CDR3 length: 14 residues. Germline loops: CDR1 SQVTM, CDR2 ANQGSEA. The CDR3 DNA reads as TGCAGCGGGGGGCGCCTAGCTCGGGATGAGACCCAGTACTTC. It encodes CSGGRLARDETQYF.

This clonotype has just a few counts. The rearrangement uses TRBV29-1 and TRBJ1-4; 8 bases fit TRBD1. The CDR3 runs to 16 residues. V lost 0 bases to trimming and J lost 0 bases; unmatched junction nucleotides: 3. CDR1 and CDR2 (germline): SQVTM, ANQGSEA. The CDR3 bases are TGCAGCGTTGAAGAACCGGGACAGGCAACTAATGAAAAACTGTTTTTT. Translation: CSVEEPGQATNEKLFF.

V is TRBV12-3 or TRBV12-4 and J is TRBJ1-1; TRBD1 is a possible D gene (6 bases). The V and J ends lost 6 bases and 2 bases respectively, with 10 bases between them. This CDR3 is 13 amino acids long. CDR3 protein: CASRRGGNTEAFF. CDR3 sequence (DNA): TGTGCCAGCAGGAGAGGGGGAAACACTGAAGCTTTCTTT.

This clonotype was found a few times. The J gene is TRBJ2-7, the V gene TRBV10-2; TRBD1 is a possible D gene (6 bases). The V gene lost 2 bases and the J gene lost 3 bases, with 14 bases spanning the gap. In germline, CDR1 is WSHSY, CDR2 SAAADI. The CDR3 totals 15 residues. The CDR3 coding sequence is TGCGCCAGCAGTGAGACCCCAGGGGTAAACTACGAGCAGTACTTC. Protein product: CASSETPGVNYEQYF.

This clonotype was counted between two and nine times. The rearrangement joins TRBV2 to TRBJ2-1, with 7 bases identical to TRBD2. The CDR3 is made up of 13 amino acids. Germline CDR1 reads SNHLY; CDR2 reads FYNNEI. Trimming at V came to 7 bases and at J to 4 bases, leaving 4 bases not matched to a gene. CDR3 sequence: CASIAGEYNEQFF. As DNA, the CDR3 is TGTGCCAGCATAGCGGGCGAATACAATGAGCAGTTCTTC.

At least ten counts were recorded for this clonotype. The chain joins TRBV6-6 to TRBJ1-1; TRBD1 matches at 8 bases. Germline assignment: CDR1 MNHNY and CDR2 SVGAGI (reference sequence). J gave up 8 bases and V 6 bases, and 8 bases lay outside the gene matches. This CDR3 region has 13 residues. The chain's CDR3 is CASRPQGVREAFF. DNA of the CDR3: TGTGCCAGCAGACCACAGGGGGTGAGAGAAGCTTTCTTT.

V gene TRBV6-2 or TRBV6-3 combines with J gene TRBJ1-1; D unresolved. V was pared by 0 bases and J by 0 bases, with 5 bases between. The germline V gene has CDR1 MNHEY and CDR2 SVGEGT. This CDR3 is built from 14 residues. Here the CDR3 reads CASSYSSLNTEAFF. The DNA of the CDR3 is TGTGCCAGCAGTTACTCGTCCCTGAACACTGAAGCTTTCTTT.

This clonotype was counted a few times. The chain joins TRBV2 to TRBJ1-4, with D tentatively TRBD1 (5 bases). The germline V gene encodes CDR1 SNHLY and CDR2 FYNNEI. The CDR3 is 13 amino acids. V dropped 5 bases and J dropped 8 bases, with 12 bases sitting between them. CDR3 coding DNA: TGTGCCAGCAGTCCCCAGACAGAGGAAAAACTGTTTTTT. Its translation: CASSPQTEEKLFF.

This clonotype was seen at least ten times. CDR3 coding DNA: TGTGCCAGCAGCCTTACCGGGACAGTGTACGAGCAGTACTTC. Encoded protein: CASSLTGTVYEQYF. V usage is TRBV3-1 and J usage is TRBJ2-7; 7 bases map to TRBD1. This CDR3 is built from 14 residues. The germline gives CDR1 LGHDT, CDR2 YNNKEL (reference sequence). J lost 4 bases, V lost 4 bases, and 7 bases had no gene match.

J is TRBJ2-1 and V is TRBV20-1; TRBD2 agrees at 8 bases. This CDR3 contains 14 residues. V dropped 3 bases and J dropped 8; count of bases not matched to a gene: 9. CDR1 is DFQATT and CDR2 is SNEGSKA in the germline V gene (reference sequence). The CDR3 nucleotides are TGCAGTGCTAGTTTGGCGGGAGGTGCTGATGAGCAGTTCTTC. As protein: CSASLAGGADEQFF.